Presented here are 17 T cell receptor beta chains from one specimen sequenced in a study of blood T cells in healthy people across ages. A J-beta primer mix and a sample-barcoded 5' primer were used in a second PCR of roughly 7 to 12 cycles. TCRdb fed the 5' RACE reads into MiXCR, producing one record per CDR3 protein. This sample has more than 650,000 distinct CDR3 sequences; about a fifth occur once, and the top ten carry around 22%. Input material: blood. Receptors were obtained from a man in his 70s in good health.

The V and J genes are TRBV7-9 and TRBJ2-7; a possible D gene is TRBD2 (5 bases). The length of the CDR3 is 13 residues. The germline V and J ends were trimmed by 1 base and 10 bases, with 14 bases remaining between them. Germline assignment: CDR1 SEHNR and CDR2 FQNEAQ (reference sequence). CDR3 coding DNA: TGTGCCAGCAGCTTAGGGGCCAGCCGGGAACAGTACGTC. Residues: CASSLGASREQYV.

As regards this clonotype: Compared with germline, one end of the junction differs, possibly owing to a read error. The V and J genes are TRBV11-2 and TRBJ2-1, with D uncertain. This CDR3 is 13 amino acids long. Looked up from germline, CDR1 is SGHAT and CDR2 is FQNNGV. Here the CDR3 DNA reads TGTGCCAGCAGCTTAGATTGGAACAATGAGCAGCTCTTC. Protein: CASSLDWNNEQLF.

The rearrangement joins TRBV20-1 to TRBJ1-2; TRBD1 matches at 8 bases. V lost 6 bases and J lost 7; bases outside the gene matches: 10. This CDR3 has 13 amino acids. Germline V lookup: CDR1 DFQATT, CDR2 SNEGSKA (reference sequence). The CDR3 sequence is CSAETGDLGGYTF. The CDR3 region has the DNA TGCAGTGCGGAGACAGGGGACCTCGGTGGCTACACCTTC.

J is TRBJ1-4 and V is TRBV10-3; D is ambiguous. The CDR3 is 15 amino acids. Germline CDR1 is ENHRY and CDR2 is SYGVKD. V was cut by 0 bases and J by 4 bases, with 9 bases left in between. CDR3 bases: TGTGCCATCAGTGAGTCTGGCAGGATTAATGAAAAACTGTTTTTT. Protein: CAISESGRINEKLFF.

This chain connects TRBV5-5 to TRBJ1-2; TRBD1 agrees at 11 bases. Trimming cost V 6 bases and J 0 bases; bases outside gene matches: 10. Germline V CDR1 and CDR2: SGHKS, YYEKEE (reference sequence). CDR3 length: 17 residues. In DNA form, the CDR3 reads TGTGCCAGCATCCCGGGGGACAGGGGGGGAACTAACTATGGCTACACCTTC. Translated, it gives CASIPGDRGGTNYGYTF. The full variable domain, its missing parts supplied by reference TRBV5-5 and TRBJ1-2, is DAGVTQSPTHLIKTRGQQVTLRCSPISGHKSVSWYQQVLGQGPQFIFQYYEKEERGRGNFPDRFSARQFPNYSSELNVNALLLGDSALYLCASIPGDRGGTNYGYTFGSGTRLTVV.

The chain combines TRBV12-5 with TRBJ1-1; 7 positions match TRBD1. CDR1 and CDR2 from the germline V gene are LGHNT and FRNRAP. The CDR3 sequence is 12 residues long. V was pared by 7 bases and J by 5 bases, with 4 bases of the junction left unmatched. CDR3 residues: CASAKDRTEAFF. DNA of the CDR3: TGTGCTAGTGCAAAGGACAGGACTGAAGCTTTCTTT.

The chain recombines TRBV20-1 with TRBJ1-6, with 7 bases aligning to TRBD1. Germline V gives CDR1 DFQATT, CDR2 SNEGSKA (reference sequence). The CDR3 runs to 16 residues. V trimming: 0 bases; J trimming: 8 bases; junction bases outside the gene matches: 10. CDR3 sequence (DNA): TGCAGTGCTAGAGATAGTGGCAGGGGGTCTGATTCACCCCTCCACTTT. Protein sequence: CSARDSGRGSDSPLHF.

This clonotype was counted a few times. The J gene is TRBJ2-7, the V gene TRBV5-1; no reliable D call. The CDR3 consists of 15 residues. From germline, CDR1 is SGHRS and CDR2 YFSETQ. V lost 0 bases to trimming and J lost 3 bases, with 13 bases between them. The CDR3 sequence is CASSLGSGQIYEQYF. Here the CDR3 DNA reads TGCGCCAGCAGCTTGGGGTCCGGGCAGATCTACGAGCAGTACTTC.

The chain employs TRBV7-2 and TRBJ2-3; TRBD2 matches at 8 bases. Germline V CDR1 and CDR2: SGHTA, FQGNSA. V trimming: 4 bases; J trimming: 2 bases; junction bases outside the gene matches: 5. CDR3 length: 15 residues. The CDR3 loop reads CASSSGLAYTDTQYF. CDR3 nucleotides: TGTGCCAGCAGCTCTGGACTAGCCTACACAGATACGCAGTATTTT.

The chain joins TRBV20-1 to TRBJ2-7, with D maybe TRBD2 (5 bases). Germline-derived CDR1 and CDR2 are DFQATT and SNEGSKA (reference sequence). With 4 bases removed from V and 9 bases from J, the gap between germline ends came to 13 bases. This CDR3 contains 11 residues. This chain's CDR3 is CSATGLAGQYV. Here the CDR3 DNA reads TGCAGTGCTACCGGTCTAGCAGGGCAGTACGTC.

The chain recombines TRBV12-5 with TRBJ2-2; perhaps TRBD2 as D (6 bases). Trimming removed 0 bases from V and 7 bases from J, with 15 bases in between. The CDR3 covers 16 residues. Germline V gene sequence: CDR1 LGHNT, CDR2 FRNRAP. CDR3 amino acids: CASGLVIGGLNGELFF. The DNA for the CDR3 is TGTGCTAGTGGTTTGGTAATAGGAGGGTTAAACGGGGAGCTGTTTTTT.

This clonotype was observed a handful of times. The V and J genes are TRBV12-5 and TRBJ2-3; possibly TRBD2 for D (7 bases). Trimming took off 7 bases at V and 4 bases at J, with 12 bases between the two ends. Germline V gene data show CDR1 as LGHNT and CDR2 as FRNRAP. This CDR3 comprises 13 residues. CDR3 DNA sequence: TGTGCTAGTGCCCGGGGGGCGGCAGATACGCAGTATTTT. The encoded protein is CASARGAADTQYF.

At least ten counts were recorded for this clonotype. This chain's CDR3 is CASSTRNPGIIGQFF. The CDR3 region has the DNA TGTGCCAGCAGCACGCGGAATCCCGGAATCATTGGGCAGTTCTTC. The chain uses TRBV6-2 or TRBV6-3 and TRBJ2-1; D uncertain. Germline V CDR1 and CDR2: MNHEY, SVGEGT. Trimming took 6 bases from V and 12 from J, leaving 24 bases between them. This CDR3 comprises 15 residues.

V gene TRBV20-1 combines with J gene TRBJ1-2; a weak D match, TRBD1 (5 bases). Looked up from germline, CDR1 is DFQATT and CDR2 is SNEGSKA (reference sequence). Trimming stripped 3 bases from V and 6 bases from J, with 17 bases between. The CDR3 loop spans 14 amino acids. The CDR3 is CSASLRGKGHGYTF. For the CDR3, the DNA is TGCAGTGCTAGCCTCCGGGGGAAGGGGCATGGCTACACCTTC.

The V and J genes are TRBV12-3 or TRBV12-4 and TRBJ2-7; D may be TRBD1 (6 bases). Trimming took off 6 bases at V and 4 bases at J, with 10 bases between the two ends. The CDR3 is made up of 12 amino acids. The CDR3 protein is CASRMDRYEQYF. The CDR3 coding sequence is TGTGCCAGCAGGATGGACAGATACGAGCAGTACTTC.

The genes are TRBV7-2 and TRBJ1-1; TRBD1 is a possible D gene (6 bases). Germline V lookup: CDR1 SGHTA, CDR2 FQGNSA. CDR3 length: 16 amino acids. Trimming took off 5 bases at V and 4 bases at J, with 20 bases between the two ends. For the CDR3, the DNA is TGTGCCAGCAGCCCTGGGGGCACAGGGATCGTCACTGAAGCTTTCTTT. Its translation: CASSPGGTGIVTEAFF.

The chain recombines TRBV12-3 or TRBV12-4 with TRBJ2-1; D call uncertain. The CDR3 is made up of 15 amino acids. The V and J ends lost 8 bases and 0 bases respectively, with 14 bases between them. The CDR3 DNA reads as TGTGCCAGCGCACGGGTGGCCCTCTCCTACAATGAGCAGTTCTTC. Translated: CASARVALSYNEQFF.